These 21 T cell receptor beta chains originate from one sample sequenced in a study of blood T cells in healthy people across ages. Primers used in a second PCR of about 6 to 11 cycles were a sample-barcoded 5' primer and a J-beta primer mix. TCRdb re-analysed the 5' RACE reads in MiXCR, keeping a single row per CDR3 protein. The table lists about 810,000 distinct CDR3 sequences, 35% to 40% of them singletons. Material for sequencing was blood. The receptors shown here come from a man aged 18 to 30 in good health.

The chain employs TRBV4-3 and TRBJ2-3; weak D call: TRBD2 (7 bases). Trimming stripped 1 base from V and 5 bases from J, with 19 bases between. Looked up from germline, CDR1 is LGHNA and CDR2 is YSLEER. The CDR3 totals 17 residues. CDR3 sequence (DNA): TGCGCCAGCAGCCAAGGTGTCGGACGGGGGGCTGGAGATACGCAGTATTTT. Residues: CASSQGVGRGAGDTQYF.

The table lists this clonotype with many counts. The chain combines TRBV20-1 with TRBJ2-3; a possible D gene is TRBD1 (6 bases). This CDR3 has 11 residues. CDR1 is DFQATT, CDR2 SNEGSKA, per germline (reference sequence). Trimming took 7 bases from V and 6 from J, leaving 11 bases between them. CDR3 nucleotides: TGCAGTGAACAGGGAGAGGATACGCAGTATTTT. This encodes CSEQGEDTQYF.

The chain is built from TRBV12-3 or TRBV12-4 and TRBJ2-1, with 12 bases that match TRBD2. After removal of 6 bases from V and 6 bases from J, the junction contained 6 bases not matched to a gene. The CDR3 spans 15 residues. This CDR3 reads CASSRGLAGSNEQFF. For the CDR3, the DNA is TGTGCCAGCAGCCGCGGACTAGCGGGGTCCAATGAGCAGTTCTTC.

This rearrangement joins TRBV5-1 to TRBJ1-6; D unclear. Germline CDR1 and CDR2: SGHRS and YFSETQ. With 4 bases removed from V and 7 bases from J, the gap between germline ends came to 18 bases. The CDR3 sequence is 16 residues long. CDR3 DNA sequence: TGCGCCAGCAGCGCTTCCCAGGCAGCTGAGAATTCACCCCTCCACTTT. Translated, it gives CASSASQAAENSPLHF.

The genes are TRBV6-2 or TRBV6-3 and TRBJ2-4; D perhaps matches TRBD1 (5 bases). The DNA end favors TRBJ2-5, so the J call may be wrong. CDR3 size: 15 residues. The germline V gene encodes CDR1 MNHEY and CDR2 SVGEGT. The CDR3 region has the DNA TGTGCCAGCAGTGCCTCTGGGGCAGACCAAGAGACCCAGTACTTC. Translated, it gives CASSASGADQETQYF.

The chain couples TRBV25-1 to TRBJ1-4; 7 nucleotides agree with TRBD1. The germline V gene has CDR1 MGHDK and CDR2 SYGVNS. The CDR3 length is 15 residues. The V and J ends lost 6 bases and 5 bases, in that order; junction bases with no gene match: 9. The CDR3 protein is CASRLFQGGNEKLFF. The CDR3 DNA sequence: TGTGCCAGCAGACTCTTTCAGGGGGGAAATGAAAAACTGTTTTTT. The entire variable domain, with the rest obtained from reference TRBV25-1 and TRBJ1-4, is as follows: EADIYQTPRYLVIGTGKKITLECSQTMGHDKMYWYQQDPGMELHLIHYSYGVNSTEKGDLSSESTVSRIRTEHFPLTLESARPSHTSQYLCASRLFQGGNEKLFFGSGTQLSVL.

This sequence joins TRBV6-1 and TRBJ2-7; the D gene is possibly TRBD2 (6 bases). The CDR3 sequence is 15 residues long. Germline CDR1 is MNHNS and CDR2 is SASEGT. The ends were cut back, 1 base at V and 0 bases at J, with 10 bases in the middle. CDR3: CASSEVGGSSYEQYF. CDR3 in DNA: TGTGCCAGCAGTGAAGTTGGAGGGAGCTCCTACGAGCAGTACTTC.

This chain uses TRBV15 with TRBJ2-1, with 7 nucleotides matching TRBD1. After removal of 3 bases from V and 3 bases from J, the junction contained 11 bases not matched to a gene. The CDR3 runs to 17 residues. Looked up from germline, CDR1 is LNHNV and CDR2 is YYDKDF (reference sequence). This CDR3 reads CATSRLEVGDSYNEQFF. CDR3 nucleotides: TGTGCCACCAGCAGGCTAGAGGTTGGGGACAGCTACAATGAGCAGTTCTTC.

The chain employs TRBV2 and TRBJ1-4, with 8 bases that match TRBD1. The CDR3 length is 14 residues. Germline CDR1 reads SNHLY; CDR2 reads FYNNEI. The V gene end was trimmed by 7 bases and the J gene end by 7 bases; junction bases not matched to a gene: 8. The CDR3 DNA reads as TGTGCCAGCAATCCGACAGGGGTGGGTGAAAAACTGTTTTTT. It specifies CASNPTGVGEKLFF.

This clonotype showed up many times. V gene TRBV7-3 combines with J gene TRBJ1-1, with D unresolved. The CDR3 sequence is 13 residues long. The germline V gene encodes CDR1 SGHTA and CDR2 FQGTGA. Trimming removed 4 bases from V and 1 base from J, with 7 bases in between. The DNA for the CDR3 is TGTGCCAGCAGCTCCTCAGGGAACACTGAAGCTTTCTTT. Its protein is CASSSSGNTEAFF.

Worth noting for this clonotype: At one of its ends the junction is not consistent with the germline gene, which may arise from a read error. The chain is built from TRBV27 and TRBJ1-1; a weak D match, TRBD1 (5 bases). Germline V CDR1 and CDR2: MNHEY, SMNVEV (reference sequence). This CDR3 has 17 residues. CDR3 nucleotide sequence: TGTGCCGGCAGTCCGGGGGGGGGACCCTCGACCTCAACTGAAGCTTTCTTT. Translation: CAGSPGGGPSTSTEAFF.

The chain has TRBV7-6 and TRBJ1-2; D is unresolved. This CDR3 spans 14 amino acids. Germline CDR1 and CDR2: SGHVS and FNYEAQ. V was pared by 5 bases and J by 5 bases, with 15 bases between. The DNA for the CDR3 is TGTGCCAGCAGCGTAAACAGTTTGGGGTATGGCTACACCTTC. Translating it yields CASSVNSLGYGYTF.

The gene calls are TRBV7-3 and TRBJ2-5; D call uncertain. The germline V gene has CDR1 SGHTA and CDR2 FQGTGA. V was cut by 5 bases and J by 5 bases, with 18 bases left in between. The CDR3 has 15 amino acids. CDR3 coding DNA: TGTGCCAGCAGCCGAGAGTTGACCGTAACGGAGACCCAGTACTTC. Its translation: CASSRELTVTETQYF.

This clonotype was recorded many times. The CDR3 coding sequence is TGTGCCAGCAGCGTAGGTCCCGACAGGGAAGGCGAGCAGTACTTC. The encoded protein is CASSVGPDREGEQYF. This rearrangement joins TRBV9 to TRBJ2-7; the match to TRBD1 covers 7 bases. This CDR3 region has 15 residues. Germline values: CDR1 SGDLS, CDR2 YYNGEE. Losses at the gene ends were 0 bases for V and 6 bases for J; bases not matched to a gene: 9.

This chain connects TRBV20-1 to TRBJ2-3, with a tentative D call TRBD2 (6 bases). Germline V gives CDR1 DFQATT, CDR2 SNEGSKA (reference sequence). This CDR3 contains 15 residues. V was shortened by 5 bases and J by 2 bases, with 17 bases between the two germline ends. The CDR3 reads CSALSGRGVTDTQYF. CDR3 DNA: TGCAGTGCTCTGTCGGGGCGGGGCGTCACAGATACGCAGTATTTT.

The chain recombines TRBV12-3 or TRBV12-4 with TRBJ1-5; D perhaps matches TRBD1 (5 bases). There are 16 residues in the CDR3. V was cut by 0 bases and J by 6 bases, with 15 bases left in between. The CDR3 sequence is CASSLAAGMVGQPQHF. CDR3 sequence (DNA): TGTGCCAGCAGTTTAGCGGCAGGGATGGTGGGTCAGCCCCAGCATTTT.

V is TRBV7-2 and J is TRBJ1-5; the D gene is possibly TRBD1 (6 bases). The germline V gene has CDR1 SGHTA and CDR2 FQGNSA. With 1 base removed from V and 4 bases from J, the gap between germline ends came to 14 bases. The length of the CDR3 is 16 residues. Here the CDR3 DNA reads TGTGCCAGCAGCTTAGGCGCAGGGGCACGTAATCAGCCCCAGCATTTT. It encodes CASSLGAGARNQPQHF.

This clonotype was recorded at least ten times. The chain uses TRBV12-3 or TRBV12-4 and TRBJ1-2; 7 nucleotides match TRBD1. The CDR3 contains 12 residues. The V and J ends lost 8 bases and 8 bases, in that order; junction bases with no gene match: 8. Here the CDR3 reads CASSTGRRGYTF. CDR3 DNA sequence: TGTGCCAGCTCGACAGGGCGTAGGGGCTACACCTTC.

The sample holds a few counts of this clonotype. The V call is TRBV15, the J call TRBJ1-1; no clear D gene. Germline values: CDR1 LNHNV, CDR2 YYDKDF (reference sequence). Trimming pared 0 bases from V and 6 bases from J, leaving 14 bases between. This CDR3 contains 15 residues. CDR3 coding DNA: TGTGCCACCAGCAGAGATGACTCCCCCGGGTCTGAAGCTTTCTTT. This sequence encodes CATSRDDSPGSEAFF.

This clonotype appeared a few times. This chain links TRBV2 with TRBJ1-2; the match to TRBD1 covers 7 bases. The CDR3 contains 14 residues. Trimming removed 5 bases from V and 7 bases from J; junction bases left unmatched: 10. The germline V gene has CDR1 SNHLY and CDR2 FYNNEI. The CDR3 nucleotides are TGTGCCAGCAGTAGGGACAGTGCCCCGGGTGGCTACACCTTC. It is translated as CASSRDSAPGGYTF.

The table lists this clonotype with many counts. The chain recombines TRBV20-1 with TRBJ2-1; 9 positions match TRBD2. J was trimmed by 9 bases and V by 5 bases; bases with no gene match: 11. Germline V gives CDR1 DFQATT, CDR2 SNEGSKA (reference sequence). There are 14 residues in the CDR3. Here the CDR3 DNA reads TGCAGTGCTGAAATAGTTCTAGCGGGGAGTGAGCAGTTCTTC. It translates to CSAEIVLAGSEQFF.